Listed below are T cell receptor beta chains from one sample, sequenced in a study of T cells in Graves' hyperthyroidism and ophthalmopathy. TCRdb redid the calling of the multiplex PCR reads with MiXCR, one entry per CDR3 protein. This sample carries 350,000 to 400,000 distinct CDR3 sequences, less than 20% of them seen once, and the ten largest clones take 35% to 45%. Specimen: blood. The source of these receptors is a man younger than 30 with Graves' ophthalmopathy. Each CDR3 is given with its conserved first and last residue. Fields, in order: clone size, D gene, V gene, J gene, CDR3 DNA, CDR3 protein. A D gene is named only where the DNA matches it firmly. Not all rows give a size; the values are once, few, many and, for expanded clones, a class.

few	-	TRBV15	TRBJ1-5	TGTGCCACCAGCAGGCACGGCGGTAGCAATCAGCCCCAGCATTTT	CATSRHGGSNQPQHF
many	TRBD2	TRBV12-3/TRBV12-4	TRBJ2-3	TGTGCCAGCATTCTACGGGGGGTCACAGATACGCAGTATTTT	CASILRGVTDTQYF
many	-	TRBV5-6	TRBJ2-3	TGTGCCAGCAGCCTATACCGTGCAGGGACGCCAGATACGCAGTATTTT	CASSLYRAGTPDTQYF
-	TRBD2	TRBV12-3/TRBV12-4	TRBJ2-1	TGTGCCAGCAGTTTAGGTCTCTCGACTAGCAGGTCCTACAATGAGCAGTTCTTC	CASSLGLSTSRSYNEQFF
many	TRBD1	TRBV29-1	TRBJ1-2	TGCAGCGTTGATCCGGGACAGGGGGCGGAAGGCTACACCTTC	CSVDPGQGAEGYTF
-	TRBD2	TRBV5-1	TRBJ2-5	TGCGCCAGCAGCTTGGCTCTAGCGGATAAGACCCAGTACTTC	CASSLALADKTQYF
many	-	TRBV24-1	TRBJ2-3	TGTGCCACCAGTGAAGGCGGACCCACAGATACGCAGTATTTT	CATSEGGPTDTQYF
many	-	TRBV29-1	TRBJ1-2	TGCAGCGTTGTCCGGGGCCAGTACTATGGCTACACCTTC	CSVVRGQYYGYTF
few	TRBD2	TRBV7-9	TRBJ2-3	TGTGCCAGCAGCCGAGGGCGGAGCGGGGGCCTGATTAGCACAGATACGCAGTATTTT	CASSRGRSGGLISTDTQYF
-	TRBD2	TRBV28	TRBJ2-7	TGTGCCAGCAGTGTTAGCGGGAGTAAGTACGAGCAGTACTTC	CASSVSGSKYEQYF
-	-	TRBV7-2	TRBJ2-2	TGTGCCAGCAGCTTCCTACTCAGCGCCGGGGAGCTGTTTTTT	CASSFLLSAGELFF
few	TRBD1	TRBV6-2/TRBV6-3	TRBJ1-5	TGTGCCAGCACTACGGGACAGTTTAGCAATCAGCCCCAGCATTTT	CASTTGQFSNQPQHF
many	-	TRBV12-3/TRBV12-4	TRBJ1-1	TGTGCCAGCAGTTTATCGGGGGCAGCTGAAGCTTTCTTT	CASSLSGAAEAFF
-	-	TRBV7-9	TRBJ1-4	TGTGCCAGCAGCCCGGGCCAGGGGAATAATGAAAAACTGTTTTTT	CASSPGQGNNEKLFF
-	TRBD1	TRBV5-5	TRBJ2-7	TGTGCCAGCAGCCGAGGGACAGGGGGGCCAGGGAACGAGCAGTACTTC	CASSRGTGGPGNEQYF
-	TRBD1	TRBV10-1	TRBJ1-4	TGCGCCAGCAGTAAAGGGGACAGGGGAGACGAAAAACTGTTTTTT	CASSKGDRGDEKLFF
-	TRBD1	TRBV19	TRBJ1-3	TGTGCCAGTAGCCCGACAGGGAACTCTGGAAACACCATATATTTT	CASSPTGNSGNTIYF
many	TRBD2	TRBV11-3	TRBJ2-3	TGTGCCAGCAGCTTAGGAGCGGGGGGTGCAGATACGCAGTATTTT	CASSLGAGGADTQYF
many	TRBD2	TRBV5-1	TRBJ2-1	TGCGCCAGCGGGACTAGCGGGGGCACCTACAATGAGCAGTTCTTC	CASGTSGGTYNEQFF
many	TRBD1	TRBV27	TRBJ2-1	TGTGCCAGCAGTTTAGGAGATGTGACAGGGGGCTACAATGAGCAGTTCTTC	CASSLGDVTGGYNEQFF
few	-	TRBV29-1	TRBJ2-5	TGCAGCTATCAGTATACAGGGTGGGAGACCCAGTACTTC	CSYQYTGWETQYF
many	TRBD1	TRBV20-1	TRBJ2-5	TGCAGTGCTAGAGATGCGACAGGGGGGCAAGAGACCCAGTACTTC	CSARDATGGQETQYF
once	-	TRBV3-1	TRBJ2-7	TGTGCCAGCAGCCGATCCGGGACAGCGGGGTACGAGCAGTACTTC	CASSRSGTAGYEQYF
many	TRBD2	TRBV12-3/TRBV12-4	TRBJ2-4	TGTGCCAGCAGTAGTCCGGAGACTAGCGGGGGAGTGGTCATTCAGTACTTC	CASSSPETSGGVVIQYF
many	-	TRBV28	TRBJ2-1	TGTGCCAGCAGACAGCGATCCGCCTACAATGAGCAGTTCTTC	CASRQRSAYNEQFF
many	-	TRBV18	TRBJ1-5	TGTGCCAGCTCACCACCGACTCGGGATCAGCCCCAGCATTTT	CASSPPTRDQPQHF
many	-	TRBV11-2	TRBJ2-1	TGTGCCAGCAGCCTCCGGACAGTAGGGGGTCTTTACAATGAGCAGTTCTTC	CASSLRTVGGLYNEQFF
many	TRBD1	TRBV28	TRBJ1-2	TGTGCCAGCAGTTTGGAGACAGGGTCGGCGTATGGCTACACCTTC	CASSLETGSAYGYTF
many	-	TRBV12-3/TRBV12-4	TRBJ2-5	TGTGCCAGCAGCCCCCTACGGACACCCAAAGAGACCCAGTACTTC	CASSPLRTPKETQYF
-	-	TRBV6-2/TRBV6-3	TRBJ1-2	TGTGCGCGGCACGACTACTATTACAACTATGGCTACACCTTC	CARHDYYYNYGYTF
many	-	TRBV12-3/TRBV12-4	TRBJ2-5	TGTGCCAGCAGTCCTACGGGGAGGCAAGAGACCCAGTACTTC	CASSPTGRQETQYF
many	-	TRBV7-2	TRBJ2-5	TGTGCCAGCAGCCCTAACCGAGAGACCCAGTACTTC	CASSPNRETQYF
many	TRBD2	TRBV12-3/TRBV12-4	TRBJ2-1	TGTGCCAGCAGCTCCACTAGCGGGGCCTACAATGAGCAGTTCTTC	CASSSTSGAYNEQFF
-	TRBD2	TRBV10-3	TRBJ2-1	TGTGCCATCACTAGCGGGGGAAGCTCCTACAATGAGCAGTTCTTC	CAITSGGSSYNEQFF
-	TRBD2	TRBV24-1	TRBJ2-7	TGTGCCACCAGTGATGGGGGGGGTGGCTACGAGCAGTACTTC	CATSDGGGGYEQYF
many	TRBD2	TRBV12-3/TRBV12-4	TRBJ2-3	TGTGCCAGCAGTTTAGGGGCGGGGGGGGGCACAGATACGCAGTATTTT	CASSLGAGGGTDTQYF
-	-	TRBV7-9	TRBJ1-3	TGTGCCAGCAGCCCCCTCCGCTCTGGAAACACCATATATTTT	CASSPLRSGNTIYF
-	-	TRBV7-9	TRBJ2-5	TGTGCCAGCAGCTTAACACAGGGAGGAGAGACCCAGTACTTC	CASSLTQGGETQYF
-	-	TRBV7-2	TRBJ1-2	TGTGCCAGCAGCCACGATTTTGGGGGGCCCTATGGCTACACCTTC	CASSHDFGGPYGYTF
few	TRBD1	TRBV5-6	TRBJ2-2	TGTGCCAGCAGCTTGTTCCCAGGGGGCGGAACCGGGGAGCTGTTTTTT	CASSLFPGGGTGELFF
many	-	TRBV15	TRBJ1-6	TGTGCCACCAGCAGTCCCTCGGGCGCCAATTCACCCCTCCACTTT	CATSSPSGANSPLHF
few	-	TRBV20-1	TRBJ2-7	TGCAGTGCCCCATCTACATCCTACGAGCAGTACTTC	CSAPSTSYEQYF
many	TRBD1	TRBV28	TRBJ2-5	TGTGCCAGCAGTCCAACGACAGGGGCCGAGCAAGAGACCCAGTACTTC	CASSPTTGAEQETQYF
many	-	TRBV28	TRBJ1-6	TGTGCCAGCAGTCCGATGGCCTCAGGGGCAGGGAATTCACCCCTCCACTTT	CASSPMASGAGNSPLHF
-	-	TRBV28	TRBJ2-1	TGTGCCAGCGGTGTAGGGTTCTTC	CASGVGFF
-	-	TRBV18	TRBJ2-1	TGTGCCAGCTCACCACGGGACGCCTACAATGAGCAGTTCTTC	CASSPRDAYNEQFF
few	-	TRBV5-4	TRBJ1-2	TGTGCCAGCAGCTCGCAGGACATGGGGCCGTCGGGCTACACCTTC	CASSSQDMGPSGYTF
-	TRBD2	TRBV4-1	TRBJ2-5	TGCGCCAGCAGCCCGTATAATGTAGCGGGGACCCGTTGGCAAGAGACCCAGTACTTC	CASSPYNVAGTRWQETQYF
-	TRBD1	TRBV2	TRBJ1-1	TGTGCCAGCAGCGCCCACCGGGACAGGGTGTACACTGAAGCTTTCTTT	CASSAHRDRVYTEAFF
few	-	TRBV5-1	TRBJ2-6	TGCGCCAGCACTGGGGGGAGCAGCTCTGGGGCCAACGTCCTGACTTTC	CASTGGSSSGANVLTF
-	-	TRBV11-2	TRBJ2-3	TGTGCCAGCAGCTTAGAAGCAAGGGGCCAGGATACGCAGTATTTT	CASSLEARGQDTQYF
many	-	TRBV5-1	TRBJ2-3	TGCGCCAGCAGCGACCAACGAGCGGGACAACGAGATACGCAGTATTTT	CASSDQRAGQRDTQYF